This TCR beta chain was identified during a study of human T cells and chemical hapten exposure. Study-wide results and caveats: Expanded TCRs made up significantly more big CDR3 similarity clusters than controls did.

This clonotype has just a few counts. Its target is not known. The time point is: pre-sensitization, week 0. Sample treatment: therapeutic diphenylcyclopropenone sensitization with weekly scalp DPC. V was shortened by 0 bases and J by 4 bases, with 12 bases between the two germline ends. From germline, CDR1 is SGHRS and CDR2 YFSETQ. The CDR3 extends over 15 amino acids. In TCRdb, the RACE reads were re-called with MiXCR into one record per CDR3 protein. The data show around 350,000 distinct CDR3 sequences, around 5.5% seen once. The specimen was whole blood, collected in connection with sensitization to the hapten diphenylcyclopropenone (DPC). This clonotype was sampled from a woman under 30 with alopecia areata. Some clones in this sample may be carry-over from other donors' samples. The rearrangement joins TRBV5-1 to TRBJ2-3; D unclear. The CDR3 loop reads CASSLEGRPPDTQYF. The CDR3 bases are TGCGCCAGCAGCTTGGAAGGGCGCCCCCCAGATACGCAGTATTTT.